This T cell receptor beta chain was identified in a study of blood T cell repertoires in COVID-19. Profiling relied on immunoSEQ multiplex PCR, and the TCRdb table lists in-frame clones only, not all of them. This table has 91,000 or so clones, 87% appearing once. Trimming cost V 7 bases and J 4 bases; bases outside gene matches: 12. Germline-derived CDR1 and CDR2 are SGHVS and FQNEAQ. There are 16 residues in the CDR3. The chain carries TRBV7-8 and TRBJ1-3; TRBD1 aligns across 8 bases. The TCR was taken from a human donor in a cohort sampled during active COVID-19. Sequenced: peripheral blood. The CDR3 here is CASTFSTGGRGNTIYF. CDR3 sequence (DNA): TGTGCCAGCACCTTCAGTACAGGGGGTCGGGGAAACACCATATATTTT.